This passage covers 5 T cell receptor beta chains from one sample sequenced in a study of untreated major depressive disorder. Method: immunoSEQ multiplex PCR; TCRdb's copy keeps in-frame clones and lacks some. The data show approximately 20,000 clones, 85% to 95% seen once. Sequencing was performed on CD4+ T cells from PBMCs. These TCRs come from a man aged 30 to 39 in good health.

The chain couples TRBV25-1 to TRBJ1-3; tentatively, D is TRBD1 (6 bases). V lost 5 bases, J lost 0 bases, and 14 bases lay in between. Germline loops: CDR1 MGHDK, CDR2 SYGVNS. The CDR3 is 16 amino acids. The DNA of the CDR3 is TGTGCCAGCAGTCCGCCGACAGGACTCTCTGGAAACACCATATATTTT. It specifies CASSPPTGLSGNTIYF.

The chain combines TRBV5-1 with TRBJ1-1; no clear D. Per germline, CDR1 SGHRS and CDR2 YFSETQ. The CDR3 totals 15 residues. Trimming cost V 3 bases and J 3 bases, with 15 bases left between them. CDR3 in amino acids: CASSSKLGVDTEAFF. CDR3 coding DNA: TGCGCCAGCAGCTCAAAGCTTGGGGTTGACACTGAAGCTTTCTTT.

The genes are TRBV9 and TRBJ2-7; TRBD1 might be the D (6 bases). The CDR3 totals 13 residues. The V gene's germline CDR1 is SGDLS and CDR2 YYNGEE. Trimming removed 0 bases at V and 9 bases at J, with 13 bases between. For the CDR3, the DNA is TGTGCCAGCAGCGTAGCTGCAGGGGCCATGCAGTACTTC. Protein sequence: CASSVAAGAMQYF.

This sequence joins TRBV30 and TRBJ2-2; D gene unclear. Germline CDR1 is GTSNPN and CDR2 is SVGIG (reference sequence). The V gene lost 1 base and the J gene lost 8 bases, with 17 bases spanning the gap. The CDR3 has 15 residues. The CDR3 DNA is TGTGCCTGGAGTGCCCTAGGACCCCGTAGGGGGGAGCTGTTTTTT. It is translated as CAWSALGPRRGELFF.

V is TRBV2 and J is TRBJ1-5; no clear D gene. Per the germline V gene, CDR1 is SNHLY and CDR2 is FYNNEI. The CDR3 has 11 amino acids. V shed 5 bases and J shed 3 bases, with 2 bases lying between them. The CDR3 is CASSNNQPQHF. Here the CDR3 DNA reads TGTGCCAGCAGTAACAATCAGCCCCAGCATTTT.